The T cell receptor (beta chain) under discussion was sequenced for a study of vaccination effects on CD4 cells after COVID-19. Findings and limits, study-wide: Clones that were induced by infection or by vaccine showed marked contraction late after vaccination.

Antigen-specific CD4+ T cells were expanded (with viral peptide pools) by the ViraFEST assay ahead of sequencing. CD4+ T cells were isolated after less than 12 days of culture. Wells containing two million PBMC each were cultured with around 9.1 IU/ml IL-2 and 8 to 10 ug/ml peptides. V gave up 5 bases and J gave up 3 bases; unmatched junction bases: 3. The CDR3 spans 13 residues. Germline CDR1 and CDR2: LGHNT and FRNRAP. Regarding this clone: Its specificity is not known.

Profiling relied on immunoSEQ multiplex PCR, and the TCRdb table lists in-frame clones only, not all of them. The data contain about 22,000 clones, approximately 70% of them singletons. The input for sequencing was CD4+ T cells from PBMCs cultured with HCoV-229E spike peptides, taken before COVID-19 vaccination. The sequence came from a human donor who received a COVID-19 vaccine. The chain carries TRBV12-5 and TRBJ1-2, with 7 bases fitting TRBD1. The CDR3 DNA is TGTGCTAGTGGTCTAGGGACAGACTATGGCTACACCTTC. Its protein product is CASGLGTDYGYTF.